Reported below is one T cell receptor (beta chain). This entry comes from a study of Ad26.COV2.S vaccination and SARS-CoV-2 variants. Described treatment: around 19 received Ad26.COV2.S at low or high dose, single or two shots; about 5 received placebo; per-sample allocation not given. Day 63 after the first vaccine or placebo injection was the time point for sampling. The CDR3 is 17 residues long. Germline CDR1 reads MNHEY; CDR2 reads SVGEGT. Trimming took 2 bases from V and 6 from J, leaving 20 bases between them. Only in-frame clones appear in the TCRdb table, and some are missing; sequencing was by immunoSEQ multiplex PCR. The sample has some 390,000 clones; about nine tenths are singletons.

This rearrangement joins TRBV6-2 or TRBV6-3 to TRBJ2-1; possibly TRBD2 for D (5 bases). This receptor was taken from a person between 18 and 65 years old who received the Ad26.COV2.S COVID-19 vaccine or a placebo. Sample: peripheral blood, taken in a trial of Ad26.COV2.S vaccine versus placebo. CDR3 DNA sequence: TGTGCCAGCAGTTACGGGCCTAAGGCTAGCCTGGCCAATGAGCAGTTCTTC. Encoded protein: CASSYGPKASLANEQFF.